The clone carrying this T cell receptor (beta chain) appeared many times. Its antigen is as yet unknown. The source of the sample is a study of CD8+CD57+ T cells in acquired aplastic anemia. Study context: Quantities of DNA derived from sorted CD4+ and CD8+ cells averaged approximately 3 ug.

Patients chosen for sequencing had shown CD8+CD57+ cell expansion by flow cytometry. The cohort consisted entirely of patients having severe acquired aplastic anemia. Findings and caveats of the study: Researchers report that some 31 CD8+ CDR3 sequences appeared in both patients and controls. Between the patient and control groups, CD8+ Simpson's diversity did not differ significantly.

Germline CDR1 reads SNHLY; CDR2 reads FYNNEI. J gave up 1 base and V 5 bases, and 5 bases lay outside the gene matches. CDR3 length: 15 amino acids. Using genomic DNA as the template, TCR beta VDJ and CDR3 profiling was carried out. Each CDR3 protein gets one entry after TCRdb re-called the reads with MiXCR. The repertoire includes around 200,000 distinct CDR3 sequences, roughly 50% of them detected once, and 20% sits in the top ten. Material for sequencing was sorted CD4+, CD8+, or CD8+CD57+ T cells (not recorded which) from PBMCs. The receptor was isolated from a human donor with aplastic anemia. The gene calls are TRBV2 and TRBJ1-5; 7 bases align to TRBD1. The CDR3 reads CASSRLRGSNQPQHF. The CDR3 region has the DNA TGTGCCAGCAGTCGTCTCAGGGGGAGCAATCAGCCCCAGCATTTT.